Described below is a single T cell receptor (beta chain) sequence and its context. This sample is part of a study of blood T cell repertoires in COVID-19. About the research overall: From the United States, Italy and Spain came samples of acute and convalescent COVID-19.

As processed by the authors: Cell counts per sample came from amplifying reference gene primers. Assay: immunoSEQ multiplex PCR; the TCRdb copy retains only in-frame clones and omits some. V, J and clone size reflect that table, while D and trimming were determined from the DNA. The data contain 200,000 to 250,000 clones, 80% to 90% of them seen just once; the ten biggest clones take up about 4%. Cohorts were based on clinical histories the participants reported. After removal of 6 bases from V and 0 bases from J, the junction contained 6 bases not matched to a gene. Germline V gene lookup returns CDR1 MNHEY and CDR2 SVGEGT. The CDR3 runs to 15 residues.

The sequencing sample was made of PBMCs or T cells enriched from blood (not recorded which). V is TRBV6-2 or TRBV6-3 and J is TRBJ2-7; the match to TRBD1 covers 9 bases. The TCR was taken from a woman aged 40 to 50 with acute COVID-19. In DNA form, the CDR3 reads TGTGCCAGCAGCTCCGGGACAGGGAACTCCTACGAGCAGTACTTC. Protein sequence: CASSSGTGNSYEQYF.